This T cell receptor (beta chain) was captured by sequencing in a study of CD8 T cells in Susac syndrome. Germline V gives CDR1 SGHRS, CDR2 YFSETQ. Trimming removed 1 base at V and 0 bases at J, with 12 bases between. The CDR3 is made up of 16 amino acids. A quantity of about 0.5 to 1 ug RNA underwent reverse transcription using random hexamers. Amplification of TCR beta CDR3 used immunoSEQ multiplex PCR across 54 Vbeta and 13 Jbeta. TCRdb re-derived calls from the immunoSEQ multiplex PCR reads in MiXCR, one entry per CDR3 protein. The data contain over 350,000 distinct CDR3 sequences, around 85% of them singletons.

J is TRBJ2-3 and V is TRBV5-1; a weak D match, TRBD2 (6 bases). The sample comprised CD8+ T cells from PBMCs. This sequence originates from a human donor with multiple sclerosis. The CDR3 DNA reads TGCGCCAGCAGCTTGTACGGGAGCCCTAGCACAGATACGCAGTATTTT. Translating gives CASSLYGSPSTDTQYF.